A selection of T cell receptor beta chains follows, all from one sample in a study of regulatory T cells in long-lasting Graves disease. MiXCR, applied by TCRdb to the multiplex PCR reads, yields one record per CDR3 protein. The data show 250,000 to 300,000 distinct CDR3 sequences, with around 19% seen just once and about 15% held by the top ten. In addition, the sample was reused for a study of T cells in Graves' hyperthyroidism and ophthalmopathy.

The sequencing here drew on peripheral blood mononuclear cells (PBMCs), taken at new diagnosis, from a patient treated with antithyroid drugs. The source of these receptors is a woman in her twenties or thirties with Graves disease. Each CDR3 is given with its conserved first and last residue. Size values are once, few and many counts, or a class for expanded clones, and some rows have none.

TRBJ2-5	.	TRBV3-1	15	CASSQDTGVGGTQYF
TRBJ2-7	many	TRBV6-2/TRBV6-3	14	CASSLRGRKHEQYF
TRBJ1-1	many	TRBV20-1	14	CSAREDTTNTEAFF
TRBJ2-2	.	TRBV19	15	CASSIAGAYTGELFF
TRBJ1-5	.	TRBV7-3	14	CASSSPGKNQPQHF
TRBJ1-2	many	TRBV7-2	15	CASIRPGLGSGGYTF
TRBJ1-2	once	TRBV6-5	17	CASSYERGQGGSYGYTF
TRBJ2-7	many	TRBV9	16	CASSAHSGGPPYEQYF
TRBJ2-2	.	TRBV29-1	12	CSGVGRTGELFF
TRBJ1-6	.	TRBV7-3	15	CASSTPGTGGSPLHF
TRBJ1-3	many	TRBV2	12	CASRISGNTIYF
TRBJ1-2	many	TRBV6-1	13	CASSATGDYGYTF
.	.	TRBV19	12	CASAALGETQYF
TRBJ2-5	.	TRBV7-6	16	CASSPNPGGNQETQYF
TRBJ1-2	many	TRBV20-1	14	CSARSGSGHYGYTF
TRBJ1-2	few	TRBV6-1	13	CAGETGERYGYTF
TRBJ1-1	many	TRBV4-2	15	CASSQDPGRNTEAFF
TRBJ1-2	many	TRBV2	16	CASGGWVWGAGYGYTF
TRBJ2-2	few	TRBV7-2	14	CASSLAGAHGELFF
TRBJ1-1	many	TRBV7-9	13	CASSQVGATEAFF
TRBJ2-1	many	TRBV6-1	13	CASSEADPGTRFF
TRBJ2-7	.	TRBV2	15	CASSAWKGGGAEQYF
TRBJ2-5	many	TRBV20-1	15	CSARGSGGSRETQYF
TRBJ1-1	.	TRBV7-9	13	CASSHGQGTEAFF
TRBJ2-7	few	TRBV12-3/TRBV12-4	12	CASSSWGDEQYF
TRBJ1-2	many	TRBV4-1	16	CASSSTQGAGNYGYTF
TRBJ2-5	many	TRBV2	15	CASSKGLAGRETQYF
TRBJ2-2	few	TRBV28	13	CASSLGTTGELFF
TRBJ2-7	many	TRBV12-3/TRBV12-4	14	CASSLWGPGYEQYF
TRBJ1-1	.	TRBV12-3/TRBV12-4	14	CASSSGTGWTEAFF
TRBJ1-4	many	TRBV5-1	14	CASSFRDLGEKLFF
TRBJ2-1	.	TRBV27	12	CASRTSGDEQFF
TRBJ1-5	many	TRBV6-2/TRBV6-3	14	CASSYSFSNQPQHF
TRBJ1-1	many	TRBV12-3/TRBV12-4	14	CASSSGWVNTEAFF
TRBJ2-5	many	TRBV6-1	16	CASSDGRSRTQETQYF
TRBJ2-7	.	TRBV29-1	13	CSVPGTAPYEQYF
TRBJ1-1	few	TRBV10-2	14	CASSEATWDTEAFF
TRBJ2-1	many	TRBV20-1	17	CSARDLQEFSSYNEQFF
TRBJ2-3	.	TRBV7-8	15	CASIKSGGATDTQYF
TRBJ1-2	few	TRBV29-1	12	CSGGGINYGYTF
TRBJ2-6	.	TRBV4-2	18	CASSQLAGGPPGANVLTF
TRBJ2-1	.	TRBV5-5	14	CASSLENLAGGQFF
TRBJ2-7	many	TRBV3-1	20	CASSPLSSGGLSRSSYEQYF
TRBJ1-2	few	TRBV4-2	14	CASSQDGDRGGYTF
TRBJ2-5	.	TRBV14	14	CASSQPRDGETQYF
TRBJ2-4	many	TRBV2	15	CASSDDGQAKNIQYF
TRBJ2-6	.	TRBV4-1	17	CASSQVPYQQGANVLTF
TRBJ1-1	many	TRBV3-1	14	CASSPTGQGSEAFF
TRBJ1-1	few	TRBV7-9	17	CASSSLVDRGRATEAFF
TRBJ2-3	many	TRBV10-3	13	CAILAGGTDTQYF
TRBJ2-3	.	TRBV9	14	CASSVARAGDTQYF
TRBJ2-3	many	TRBV5-6	15	CASSKGLAGPDTQYF
TRBJ2-2	.	TRBV27	15	CASSPDGGGTGELFF
TRBJ1-1	many	TRBV2	14	CASNREGGITEAFF
TRBJ2-2	many	TRBV5-1	14	CASSWWSSTGELFF
TRBJ1-2	many	TRBV11-2	13	CASSPAAYYGYTF